This TCR beta chain derives from a study of control samples from healthy donors and cancer patients. Clones were sequenced by immunoSEQ multiplex PCR, and TCRdb holds only the in-frame ones, with some missing. The data show 90,000 to 110,000 clones, 90% seen once. The clonotype was recovered from a human donor in good health. The donor label of this sample is uncertain. The specimen sequenced was blood.

CDR3 sequence reads: CASSEFSGGSYEQYV. DNA of the CDR3: TGTGCCAGCAGTGAATTTAGCGGGGGCTCCTACGAGCAGTACGTC. This chain uses TRBV6-1 with TRBJ2-7; 9 positions agree with TRBD2. The CDR3 runs 15 residues. Trimming took 2 bases from V and 0 from J; bases not matched to a gene: 2. CDR1 MNHNS and CDR2 SASEGT come from the germline V gene.